The clone carrying this T cell receptor beta chain was counted between two and nine times. The antigen is unknown. As it was prepared, the TCRbeta library received unique molecular identifiers. Via MiXCR, TCRdb re-called the PCR reads, giving one row per CDR3 protein. The sample lists 450,000 to 600,000 distinct CDR3 sequences, over 10% occurring once. The sample belongs to a study of T-cell reconstitution after alpha-beta-depleted transplantation in children. Study results and caveats: Several hundred expanded graft clones reportedly gave rise to the alpha-beta T cells present about two months after transplant.

The V gene lost 4 bases and the J gene lost 4 bases, with 8 bases spanning the gap. This CDR3 is built from 12 residues. Per germline, CDR1 MNHEY and CDR2 SVGEGT. This material consisted of PBMCs, mostly from graft donor cells, taken 360 days after TCRalphabeta/CD19-depleted stem cell transplant. The sequence came from a male patient between 10 and 17 years old who had a stem cell transplant for acute myeloid leukemia, so the T cells may come from the graft donor. The rearrangement uses TRBV6-2 or TRBV6-3 and TRBJ2-7, with no clear D. CDR3: CASSSTVYEQYF. Written as DNA, the CDR3 is TGTGCCAGCAGTTCGACTGTTTACGAGCAGTACTTC.